This T cell receptor beta chain was recovered during a study of blood T cells in healthy people across ages. Notes on the study in general: The study found TCR beta diversity correlated strongly with naive T cell percentage.

This clonotype was seen ten or more times. The antigen is undetermined. Primed by a sample-barcoded 5' primer and a J-beta primer mix, a second PCR proceeded for about 7 to 12 cycles. One entry per CDR3 protein results from TCRdb running MiXCR on the 5' RACE reads. This sample has 650,000 to 700,000 distinct CDR3 sequences, with 45% to 60% found just once. Germline lookup yields CDR1 SGHRS and CDR2 YFSETQ. With 4 bases clipped from V and 4 bases from J, the junction kept 4 bases outside the gene matches. The CDR3 is 14 amino acids. Sequenced sample: blood. This TCR was sampled from a woman aged 80 or older in good health. V usage is TRBV5-1 and J usage is TRBJ2-3; TRBD1 matches 9 bases. For the CDR3, the DNA is TGCGCCAGCAGCCTAGGACAGGGGTCAGATACGCAGTATTTT. Protein product: CASSLGQGSDTQYF.